Below are 4 T cell receptor beta chains sequenced from a single sample in a study of blood T cell repertoires in COVID-19 (dated by TCRdb to 2020 to 2021). The method was the immunoSEQ multiplex PCR assay. TCRdb stores this immuneACCESS table with in-frame sequences only. Part of the clones is absent; in the studies checked, under half of the shortfall reflects unresolved V genes, and no reason is known for the rest. The sample data list about 37,000 clones, and around 84% of these were observed just once. Under 65% of the sample lies in the top ten. Sample: peripheral blood. The receptors derive from a man in his 70s with acute or convalescent COVID-19.

CDR3 sequence reads: CSVAVNRQPNYGYTF. The CDR3 region has the DNA TGCAGCGTTGCGGTGAACAGACAGCCTAACTATGGCTACACCTTC. The J gene is TRBJ1-2, the V gene TRBV29-1; D might be TRBD1 (5 bases). This CDR3 comprises 15 residues. Trimming removed 4 bases from V and 0 bases from J, with 15 bases in between. Germline V gives CDR1 SQVTM, CDR2 ANQGSEA. Looking up the rest from reference TRBV29-1 and TRBJ1-2 gives the full variable domain: SAVISQKPSRDICQRGTSLTIQCQVDSQVTMMFWYRQQPGQSLTLIATANQGSEATYESGFVIDKFPISRPNLTFSTLTVSNMSPEDSSIYLCSVAVNRQPNYGYTFGSGTRLTVV.

In this sample, this clone turned up once. The gene calls are TRBV3-1 (or the pseudogene TRBV3-2) and TRBJ1-5; TRBD1 agrees at 8 bases. Trimming removed 4 bases from V and 10 bases from J; junction bases left unmatched: 9. The CDR3 is 14 amino acids. From germline, CDR1 is LGHDT and CDR2 YNNKEL (reference sequence). CDR3 in DNA: TGTGCCAGCAGCCCTTCTTCAGGGGGCAAACCCCAGCATTTT. It codes for CASSPSSGGKPQHF.

The V and J genes are TRBV20-1 and TRBJ1-1; D ambiguous. V lost 2 bases to trimming and J lost 11 bases, with 12 bases between them. Germline CDR1 and CDR2: DFQATT and SNEGSKA (reference sequence). The CDR3 consists of 11 residues. The CDR3 bases are TGCAGTGCTAGACCCTCCTATATGGCTTTCTTT. Encoded protein: CSARPSYMAFF.

The rearrangement joins TRBV5-1 to TRBJ2-5; tentative D call: TRBD1 (5 bases). The length of the CDR3 is 14 residues. Germline lookup yields CDR1 SGHRS and CDR2 YFSETQ. The V gene lost 4 bases and the J gene lost 5 bases, with 15 bases spanning the gap. In DNA form, the CDR3 reads TGCGCCAGCAGCGGCGCAGGGTCCTTGGAGACCCAGTACTTC. This codes for CASSGAGSLETQYF.